The rows below give T cell receptor beta chains drawn from one sample of a study of shared clonotypes between healthy human individuals. The protocol was immunoSEQ multiplex PCR, while the TCRdb copy is restricted to in-frame clones and leaves out a portion. The table shows about 2.4 million clones, with about 92% occurring only once. Sequenced material: naive CD4+ T cells sorted from blood. These receptors were taken from a man aged 18 to 30 in good health. The CDR3 runs from the conserved cysteine through the conserved F or W. The D gene is left open where the match is weak. Part of the rows lack a size; the others show once, few, many or a class for expanded clones.

abundance	j_gene	v_gene	d_gene	CDR3nt	CDR3aa
-	TRBJ2-1	TRBV6-5	-	TGTGCCACCCAGGGCGATAATGAGCAGTTCTTC	CATQGDNEQFF
-	TRBJ1-6	TRBV14	-	TGTGCCAGCAGCCAAGACCAGGGCAATAATTCACCCCTCCACTTT	CASSQDQGNNSPLHF
-	TRBJ1-1	TRBV19	-	TGTGCCAGTAGTATTCAGGGTAACGCCGTGAACACTGAAGCTTTCTTT	CASSIQGNAVNTEAFF
-	TRBJ2-7	TRBV2	-	TGTGCCAGCATGAGGGACTACGAGCAGTACTTC	CASMRDYEQYF
once	TRBJ2-5	TRBV12-5	-	TGTGCTAGTGGTTTGCGTCTGTGGCAGGGCATCGAGACCCAGTACTTC	CASGLRLWQGIETQYF
-	TRBJ1-1	TRBV30	-	TGTGCCTGGAGGGATAGGTCGAGTAACACTGAAGCTTTCTTT	CAWRDRSSNTEAFF
-	TRBJ2-3	TRBV27	-	TGTGCCAGCAGTTTCGTCTCAGGGAGACGCACAGATACGCAGTATTTT	CASSFVSGRRTDTQYF
-	TRBJ2-2	TRBV9	-	TGTGCCAGCAGCTACGGGTGGGGCGTGAACACCGGGGAGCTGTTTTTT	CASSYGWGVNTGELFF
-	TRBJ2-7	TRBV19	TRBD2	TGTGCCGGAGTATTCAAGCGGGACTCCTACGAGCAGTACTTC	CAGVFKRDSYEQYF
-	TRBJ2-4	TRBV4-3	TRBD1	TGCGCCAGCAGCCACCGGACAGGGGGCGAGCGGGCCAAAAACATTCAGTACTTC	CASSHRTGGERAKNIQYF
-	TRBJ2-1	TRBV5-6	-	TGTGCCAGCAGCTTCCCGGGAGTCCAGGGGTATGAGCAGTTCTTC	CASSFPGVQGYEQFF
-	TRBJ1-1	TRBV30	-	TGTGCCTGGAGGGTGCACAGCGGTTGGGCTGAAGCTTTCTTT	CAWRVHSGWAEAFF
-	TRBJ1-6	TRBV18	TRBD1	TGTGCCAGCTCACCACCGGGGCAGGGGGCTACCTATAATTCACCCCTCCACTTT	CASSPPGQGATYNSPLHF
-	TRBJ2-1	TRBV5-4	TRBD2	TGTGCCAGCAGCCGTCCTAGCGGGGGGACCAGTACCTACAATGAGCAGTTCTTC	CASSRPSGGTSTYNEQFF
-	TRBJ2-5	TRBV9	-	TGTGCCAGCAGCGAACGAGGGGGAGAGACCCAGTACTTC	CASSERGGETQYF
-	TRBJ2-3	TRBV2	-	TGTGCCAGCAGTGAAGGGAGACAAAACACAGATACGCAGTATTTT	CASSEGRQNTDTQYF
-	TRBJ2-2	TRBV5-6	TRBD1	TGTGCCAGTGACAGGGATAGATCAAACACCGGGGAGCTGTTTTTT	CASDRDRSNTGELFF
-	TRBJ2-7	TRBV5-1	-	TGCGCCAGCAGTCGTGAGACAGGAACCTCCTACGAGCAGTACTTC	CASSRETGTSYEQYF
-	TRBJ2-2	TRBV4-3	-	TGCGCCAGCAGGCCCACCTCGTCTCGGCTGTTTTTT	CASRPTSSRLFF
-	TRBJ2-7	TRBV4-3	-	TGCGCCAGCAGCCAAGAGCCCTCCTACGAGCAGTACTTC	CASSQEPSYEQYF
-	TRBJ2-7	TRBV7-2	TRBD2	TGTGCCAGCACCCAGCGGGCTAGCGGGAGCTCCTACGAGCAGTACTTC	CASTQRASGSSYEQYF
-	TRBJ2-2	TRBV28	TRBD1	TGTGCCAGCAGTTTTATGCTCGTCGACAGGGACGGAACCGGGGAGCTGTTTTTT	CASSFMLVDRDGTGELFF
-	TRBJ2-7	TRBV2	TRBD1	TGTGCCAGCAGGAGGGACAGGGACTACTTC	CASRRDRDYF
-	TRBJ1-1	TRBV6-4	-	TGTGCCAGCAGTAACGCGCCGGGGTTGACTGAAGCTTTCTTT	CASSNAPGLTEAFF
once	TRBJ2-3	TRBV14	-	TGTGCCAGCAGCCAAGATTTGGTGGATACGCAGTATTTT	CASSQDLVDTQYF
-	TRBJ2-3	TRBV6-1	-	TGTGCCAGCAGTCGTAATACAGCGGGCACAGATACGCAGTATTTT	CASSRNTAGTDTQYF
-	TRBJ2-5	TRBV5-1	TRBD2	TGCGCCAGCAGCCCTAGCGGGGGGGCACGAGAGACCCAGTACTTC	CASSPSGGARETQYF